One sample yielded the 14 T cell receptor beta chains listed below, sequenced in a study of graft-versus-host responses after intestinal transplantation. Their specific antigens are unknown. The method was immunoSEQ multiplex PCR; TCRdb's version includes in-frame clones alone and lacks a portion of them. Of about 130,000 clones listed, roughly 92% were seen once; the top ten hold over 0.15%. The sample here was unstimulated CD4+ T cells sorted from spleen or lymph node cells, taken before intestinal transplant. The receptors shown here come from a human donor who received an intestinal transplant.

This chain connects TRBV14 to TRBJ2-7; D uncertain. Germline lookup yields CDR1 SGHDN and CDR2 FVKESK. This CDR3 comprises 14 residues. Deletions cut 1 base from V and 10 bases from J, with 17 bases between. CDR3 in amino acids: CASSQGKFQALQYF. The CDR3 region has the DNA TGTGCCAGCAGCCAAGGGAAATTCCAGGCCCTTCAGTACTTC.

The V call is TRBV4-2, the J call TRBJ1-4; D not certain. Germline lookup yields CDR1 LGHNA and CDR2 YNFKEQ. The V gene lost 3 bases and the J gene lost 7 bases, with 15 bases spanning the gap. CDR3 size: 15 residues. The CDR3 is CASSHPFQMVEKLFF. The CDR3 DNA is TGTGCCAGCAGCCACCCTTTTCAGATGGTTGAAAAACTGTTTTTT.

The chain joins TRBV6-1 to TRBJ2-2, with D tentatively TRBD1 (6 bases). This CDR3 has 14 residues. Trimming took off 9 bases at V and 4 bases at J, with 15 bases between the two ends. Germline V CDR1 and CDR2: MNHNS, SASEGT. The CDR3 DNA sequence: TGTGCCAGTGGGGAACAGGGTCGCACCGGGGAGCTGTTTTTT. Translating it yields CASGEQGRTGELFF.

The chain carries TRBV5-6 and TRBJ2-1; D not resolved. The germline V and J ends were trimmed by 0 bases and 0 bases, with 7 bases remaining between them. CDR3 size: 15 residues. CDR1 SGHDT and CDR2 YYEEEE come from the germline V gene. The CDR3 DNA reads as TGTGCCAGCAGCTTGGGTCGTAGCTCCTACAATGAGCAGTTCTTC. Protein sequence: CASSLGRSSYNEQFF.

The chain is built from TRBV9 and TRBJ1-6, with D possibly being TRBD1 (6 bases). Trimming shortened V by 2 bases and J by 11 bases, and 17 bases separated the two germline ends. This CDR3 comprises 15 residues. The germline gives CDR1 SGDLS, CDR2 YYNGEE. The CDR3 sequence: CASSVSTGMAAPLHF. The CDR3 DNA follows: TGTGCCAGCAGCGTGAGCACAGGGATGGCCGCACCCCTCCACTTT.

This clone was picked up one time. This chain uses TRBV14 with TRBJ2-3, with D possibly matching TRBD1 (6 bases). The germline gives CDR1 SGHDN, CDR2 FVKESK. This CDR3 has 15 amino acids. V lost 8 bases, J lost 0 bases, and 15 bases lay in between. The CDR3 loop is CASSHLGGSTDTQYF. In DNA form, the CDR3 reads TGTGCCAGCTCCCATTTAGGGGGTAGCACAGATACGCAGTATTTT. The full variable domain, completed using reference TRBV14 and TRBJ2-3, is EAGVTQFPSHSVIEKGQTVTLRCDPISGHDNLYWYRRVMGKEIKFLLHFVKESKQDESGMPNNRFLAERTGGTYSTLKVQPAELEDSGVYFCASSHLGGSTDTQYFGPGTRLTVL.

The chain has TRBV25-1 and TRBJ1-1; a possible D gene is TRBD1 (5 bases). Looked up from germline, CDR1 is MGHDK and CDR2 is SYGVNS. The CDR3 has 13 amino acids. Trimming pared 7 bases from V and 3 bases from J, leaving 12 bases between. This CDR3 is CASIGVGDTEAFF. In nucleotides, the CDR3 is TGTGCCAGCATAGGGGTGGGGGACACTGAAGCTTTCTTT. The variable domain in full, completed from reference TRBV25-1 and TRBJ1-1, reads EADIYQTPRYLVIGTGKKITLECSQTMGHDKMYWYQQDPGMELHLIHYSYGVNSTEKGDLSSESTVSRIRTEHFPLTLESARPSHTSQYLCASIGVGDTEAFFGQGTRLTVV.

This chain uses TRBV7-9 with TRBJ1-1; no firm D call. Per the germline V gene, CDR1 is SEHNR and CDR2 is FQNEAQ (reference sequence). V was cut by 0 bases and J by 7 bases, with 12 bases left in between. There are 14 residues in the CDR3. The CDR3 DNA sequence: TGTGCCAGCAGCTTAGCGGAGGGTCAAGGTGAAGCTTTCTTT. Residues: CASSLAEGQGEAFF.

The chain couples TRBV9 to TRBJ1-6, with 7 bases matching TRBD1. This CDR3 has 15 amino acids. Germline V CDR1 and CDR2: SGDLS, YYNGEE. Trimming removed 0 bases from V and 9 bases from J; junction bases left unmatched: 6. CDR3 region: CASSVEEGAFSPLHF. DNA for the CDR3: TGTGCCAGCAGCGTAGAAGAGGGGGCATTTTCACCCCTCCACTTT.

V gene TRBV28 combines with J gene TRBJ1-2; TRBD1 aligns across 7 bases. CDR3 length: 14 amino acids. The germline V gene encodes CDR1 MDHEN and CDR2 SYDVKM. With 6 bases clipped from V and 2 bases from J, the junction kept 6 bases outside the gene matches. CDR3 sequence: CASSRGGWNYGYTF. Written as DNA, the CDR3 is TGTGCCAGCAGCAGGGGGGGTTGGAACTATGGCTACACCTTC.

The rearrangement links TRBV5-6 to TRBJ1-2, with TRBD1 matching 7 bases. With V trimmed by 0 bases and J by 2 bases, 10 bases remained unmatched. The CDR3 extends over 17 amino acids. The germline CDR1 and CDR2 sequences are SGHDT and YYEEEE. The CDR3 spells CASSLGKLSRGNYGYTF. The CDR3 coding sequence is TGTGCCAGCAGCTTGGGTAAATTGTCCAGGGGGAACTATGGCTACACCTTC.

J is TRBJ2-5 and V is TRBV5-1; TRBD1 might be the D (5 bases). In germline, CDR1 is SGHRS, CDR2 YFSETQ. The V gene lost 4 bases and the J gene lost 4 bases, with 8 bases spanning the gap. The CDR3 runs to 12 residues. Here the CDR3 DNA reads TGCGCCAGCAGCCAAAGGGGAGAGACCCAGTACTTC. Protein: CASSQRGETQYF. The full variable domain, rest sourced from reference TRBV5-1 and TRBJ2-5, is KAGVTQTPRYLIKTRGQQVTLSCSPISGHRSVSWYQQTPGQGLQFLFEYFSETQRNKGNFPGRFSGRQFSNSRSEMNVSTLELGDSALYLCASSQRGETQYFGPGTRLLVL.

The chain couples TRBV9 to TRBJ2-1; D is unclear. This CDR3 is 16 amino acids long. Trimming cost V 0 bases and J 1 base, with 11 bases left between them. Germline CDR1 SGDLS, CDR2 YYNGEE. CDR3 region: CASSVALDLSYNEQFF. The CDR3 DNA reads as TGTGCCAGCAGCGTAGCTCTTGATCTTTCCTACAATGAGCAGTTCTTC.

The V gene is TRBV5-1, the J gene TRBJ2-3; perhaps TRBD1 as D (6 bases). Trimming stripped 5 bases from V and 1 base from J, with 17 bases between. Germline assignment: CDR1 SGHRS and CDR2 YFSETQ. The CDR3 extends over 16 amino acids. The CDR3 protein is CASSSGGGRGTDTQYF. DNA of the CDR3: TGCGCCAGCAGTTCCGGTGGGGGCCGCGGCACAGATACGCAGTATTTT.